Detailed here is one T cell receptor beta chain. Its antigen is currently unknown. The sample is drawn from a study of a mutant IDH1 vaccine in newly diagnosed glioma. For the study at large: Either 4-6 weeks after radiotherapy alone or alongside temozolomide, vaccination was begun. V12 came at week 35, V13 at week 47. Treated patients, roughly 60% male and approximately 40% female, averaged about 42 years of age. It was radiotherapy, temozolomide, or both that patients received previously, with most receiving both.

CDR1 and CDR2 (germline): MNHEY, SMNVEV (reference sequence). With 4 bases removed from V and 0 bases from J, the gap between germline ends came to 8 bases. The CDR3 totals 14 residues. TCRdb keeps only in-frame clones here, not all; method: immunoSEQ multiplex PCR. The table shows 8,500 to 14,000 clones, with about four fifths occurring only once. Noted time point: week 47, end of study. Doses consisted of 300 ug of mutant IDH1 20-mer peptide each, paired with topical imiquimod. Sequencing was performed on PBMCs, taken from a glioma patient whose treatment included an IDH1 peptide vaccine. The sequence was collected from a man aged 25 to 40 with glioma. The chain is built from TRBV27 and TRBJ2-3; no definite D call. The chain's CDR3 is CASSSRASTDTQYF. The CDR3 DNA follows: TGTGCCAGCAGTTCAAGGGCGAGCACAGATACGCAGTATTTT.